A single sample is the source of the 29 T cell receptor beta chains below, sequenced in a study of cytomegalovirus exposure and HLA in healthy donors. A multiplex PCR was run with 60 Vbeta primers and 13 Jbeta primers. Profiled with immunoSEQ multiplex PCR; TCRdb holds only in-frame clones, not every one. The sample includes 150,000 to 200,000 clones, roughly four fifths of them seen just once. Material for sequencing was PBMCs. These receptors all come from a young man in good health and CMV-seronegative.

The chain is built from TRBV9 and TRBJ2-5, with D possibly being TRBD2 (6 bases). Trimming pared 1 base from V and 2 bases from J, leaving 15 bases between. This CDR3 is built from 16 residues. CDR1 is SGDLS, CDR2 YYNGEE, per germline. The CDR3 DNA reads TGTGCCAGCAGCGTATCCGACGGGCGGGAACAAGAGACCCAGTACTTC. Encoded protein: CASSVSDGREQETQYF.

As DNA, the CDR3 is TGTGCCAGCAGCGTAGTTGGGAGCAATGAGCAGTTCTTC. Amino acid sequence: CASSVVGSNEQFF. The chain carries TRBV9 and TRBJ2-1, with a tentative D call TRBD2 (5 bases). The CDR3 spans 13 residues. V shed 0 bases and J shed 6 bases, with 7 bases lying between them. Germline V gives CDR1 SGDLS, CDR2 YYNGEE.

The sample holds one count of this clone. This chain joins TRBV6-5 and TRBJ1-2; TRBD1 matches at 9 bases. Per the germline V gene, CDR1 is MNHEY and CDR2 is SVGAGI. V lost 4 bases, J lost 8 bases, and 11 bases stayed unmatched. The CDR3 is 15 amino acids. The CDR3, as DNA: TGTGCCAGCAGTTTCAAACAGGGGGCAATTCGGGGCTACACCTTC. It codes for CASSFKQGAIRGYTF.

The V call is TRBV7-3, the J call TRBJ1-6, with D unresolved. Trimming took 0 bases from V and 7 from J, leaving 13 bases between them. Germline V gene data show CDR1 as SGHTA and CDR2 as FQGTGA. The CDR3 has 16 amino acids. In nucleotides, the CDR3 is TGTGCCAGCAGCTTAACAGCCGGGGTGACGAATTCACCCCTCCACTTT. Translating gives CASSLTAGVTNSPLHF.

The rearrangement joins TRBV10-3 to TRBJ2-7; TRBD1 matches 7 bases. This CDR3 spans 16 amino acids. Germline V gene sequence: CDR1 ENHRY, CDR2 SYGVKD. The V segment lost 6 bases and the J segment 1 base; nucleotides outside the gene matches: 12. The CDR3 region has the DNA TGTGCCATCAGGGCTAACAACCAGGGGGTATCCTACGAGCAGTACTTC. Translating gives CAIRANNQGVSYEQYF.

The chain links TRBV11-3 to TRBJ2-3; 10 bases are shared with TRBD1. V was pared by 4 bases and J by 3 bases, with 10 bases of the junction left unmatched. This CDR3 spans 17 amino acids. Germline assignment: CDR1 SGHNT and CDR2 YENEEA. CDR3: CASSSYRGTGVTDTQYF. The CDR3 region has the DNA TGTGCCAGCAGCTCGTATAGGGGGACAGGGGTAACAGATACGCAGTATTTT.

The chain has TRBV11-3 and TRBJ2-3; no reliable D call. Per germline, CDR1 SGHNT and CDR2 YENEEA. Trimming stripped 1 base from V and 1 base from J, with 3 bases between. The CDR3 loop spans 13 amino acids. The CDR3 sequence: CASSLGGTDTQYF. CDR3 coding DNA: TGTGCCAGCAGCTTAGGAGGCACAGATACGCAGTATTTT.

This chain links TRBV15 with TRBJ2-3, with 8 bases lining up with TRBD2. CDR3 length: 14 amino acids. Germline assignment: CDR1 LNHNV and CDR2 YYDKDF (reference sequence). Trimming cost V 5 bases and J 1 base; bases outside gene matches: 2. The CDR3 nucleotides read TGTGCCACCAGCGAGACTAGCGGCACAGATACGCAGTATTTT. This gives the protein CATSETSGTDTQYF.

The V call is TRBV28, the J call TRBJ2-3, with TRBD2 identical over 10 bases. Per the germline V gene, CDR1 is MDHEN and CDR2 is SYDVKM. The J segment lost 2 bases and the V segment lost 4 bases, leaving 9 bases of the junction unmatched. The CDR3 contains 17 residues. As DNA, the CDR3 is TGTGCCAGCAGTTCCATACTACTAGCGGGATCCACAGATACGCAGTATTTT. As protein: CASSSILLAGSTDTQYF.

The CDR3 bases are TGTGCCAGCAGTTTGACAGGGGGCCTGGAGACCCAGTACTTC. Its translation: CASSLTGGLETQYF. The rearrangement uses TRBV28 and TRBJ2-5, with 10 bases aligning to TRBD1. V was clipped by 3 bases and J by 5 bases; unmatched bases: 3. Germline loops: CDR1 MDHEN, CDR2 SYDVKM. The CDR3 extends over 14 amino acids. The whole variable domain, remainder taken from reference TRBV28 and TRBJ2-5, is DVKVTQSSRYLVKRTGEKVFLECVQDMDHENMFWYRQDPGLGLRLIYFSYDVKMKEKGDIPEGYSVSREKKERFSLILESASTNQTSMYLCASSLTGGLETQYFGPGTRLLVL.

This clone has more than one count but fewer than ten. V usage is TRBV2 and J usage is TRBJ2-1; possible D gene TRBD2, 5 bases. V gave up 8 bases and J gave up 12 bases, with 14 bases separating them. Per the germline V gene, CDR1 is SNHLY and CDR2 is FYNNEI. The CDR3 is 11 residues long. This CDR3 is CASAEARGQFF. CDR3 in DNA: TGTGCCAGCGCGGAGGCCCGGGGGCAGTTCTTC.

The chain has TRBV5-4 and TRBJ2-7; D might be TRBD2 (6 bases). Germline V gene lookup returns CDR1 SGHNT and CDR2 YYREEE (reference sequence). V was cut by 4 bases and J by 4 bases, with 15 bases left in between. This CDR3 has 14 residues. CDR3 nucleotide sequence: TGTGCCAGCAGCCATTGGGGAGGCGGATACGAGCAGTACTTC. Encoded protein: CASSHWGGGYEQYF.

The CDR3, as DNA: TGCGCCAGCAGCTGGGCGTCGGGGAACAATGAGCAGTTCTTC. It codes for CASSWASGNNEQFF. The chain joins TRBV5-1 to TRBJ2-1, with D maybe TRBD2 (5 bases). Germline loops: CDR1 SGHRS, CDR2 YFSETQ. The CDR3 has 14 amino acids. V dropped 3 bases and J dropped 5 bases, with 12 bases sitting between them.

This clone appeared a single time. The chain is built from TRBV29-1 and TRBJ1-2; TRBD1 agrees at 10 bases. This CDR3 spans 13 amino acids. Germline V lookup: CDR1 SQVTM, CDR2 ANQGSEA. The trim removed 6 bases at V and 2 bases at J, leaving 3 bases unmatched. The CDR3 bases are TGCAGCGTAGGACAGGGGGAAAACTATGGCTACACCTTC. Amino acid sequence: CSVGQGENYGYTF.

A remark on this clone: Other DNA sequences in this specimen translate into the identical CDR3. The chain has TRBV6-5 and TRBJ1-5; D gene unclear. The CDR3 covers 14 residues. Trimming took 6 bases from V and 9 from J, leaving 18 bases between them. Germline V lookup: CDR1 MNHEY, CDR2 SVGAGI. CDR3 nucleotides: TGTGCCAGCAGCTACGCGGCGGAAGTACTGCCCCAGCATTTT. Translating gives CASSYAAEVLPQHF.

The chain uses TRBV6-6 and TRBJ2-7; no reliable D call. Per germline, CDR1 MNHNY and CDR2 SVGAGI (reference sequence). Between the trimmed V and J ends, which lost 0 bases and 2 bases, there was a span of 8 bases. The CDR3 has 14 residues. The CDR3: CASSYSTPPYEQYF. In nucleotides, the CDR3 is TGTGCCAGCAGTTACTCGACACCCCCCTACGAGCAGTACTTC.

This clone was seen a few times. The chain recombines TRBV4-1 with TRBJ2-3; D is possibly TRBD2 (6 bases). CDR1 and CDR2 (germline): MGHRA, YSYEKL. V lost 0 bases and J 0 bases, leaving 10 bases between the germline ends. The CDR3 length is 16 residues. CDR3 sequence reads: CASSQEASASTDTQYF. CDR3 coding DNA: TGCGCCAGCAGCCAAGAAGCTAGCGCTAGCACAGATACGCAGTATTTT.

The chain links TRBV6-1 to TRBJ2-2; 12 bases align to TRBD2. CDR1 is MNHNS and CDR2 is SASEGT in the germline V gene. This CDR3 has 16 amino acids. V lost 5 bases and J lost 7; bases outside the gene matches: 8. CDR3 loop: CASSKETSGSYGELFF. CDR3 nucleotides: TGTGCCAGCAGTAAAGAGACTAGCGGGAGCTACGGGGAGCTGTTTTTT.

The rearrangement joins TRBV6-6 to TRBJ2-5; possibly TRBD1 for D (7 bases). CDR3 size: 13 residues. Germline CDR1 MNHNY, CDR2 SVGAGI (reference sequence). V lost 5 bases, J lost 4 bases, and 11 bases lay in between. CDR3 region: CASSPQGGETQYF. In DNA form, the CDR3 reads TGTGCCAGCAGTCCCCAGGGGGGAGAGACCCAGTACTTC.

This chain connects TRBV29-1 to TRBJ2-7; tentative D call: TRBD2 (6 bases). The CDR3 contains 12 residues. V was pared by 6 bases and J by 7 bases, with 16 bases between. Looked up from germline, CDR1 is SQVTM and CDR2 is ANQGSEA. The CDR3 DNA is TGCAGCGTCACAACGACTAGTAGGGAGCAGTACTTC. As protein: CSVTTTSREQYF.

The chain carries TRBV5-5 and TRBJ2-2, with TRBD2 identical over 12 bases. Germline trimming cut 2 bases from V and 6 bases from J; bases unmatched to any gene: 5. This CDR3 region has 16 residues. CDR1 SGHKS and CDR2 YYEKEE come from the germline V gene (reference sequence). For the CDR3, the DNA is TGTGCCAGCAGCTTAGGGCTAGCGGGAGGGCCCGGGGAGCTGTTTTTT. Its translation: CASSLGLAGGPGELFF.

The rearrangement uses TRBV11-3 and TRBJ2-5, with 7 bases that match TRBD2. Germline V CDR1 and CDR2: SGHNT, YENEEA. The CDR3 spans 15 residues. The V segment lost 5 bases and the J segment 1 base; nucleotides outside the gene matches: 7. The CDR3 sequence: CASSRSAGVQETQYF. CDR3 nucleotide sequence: TGTGCCAGCAGCCGGTCGGCGGGAGTCCAAGAGACCCAGTACTTC. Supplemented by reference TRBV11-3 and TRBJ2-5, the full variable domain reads EAGVVQSPRYKIIEKKQPVAFWCNPISGHNTLYWYLQNLGQGPELLIRYENEEAVDDSQLPKDRFSAERLKGVDSTLKIQPAELGDSAVYLCASSRSAGVQETQYFGPGTRLLVL.

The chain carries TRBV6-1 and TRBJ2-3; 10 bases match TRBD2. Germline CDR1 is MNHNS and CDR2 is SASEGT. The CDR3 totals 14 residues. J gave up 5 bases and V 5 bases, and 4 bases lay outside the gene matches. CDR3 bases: TGTGCCAGCAGTCCCCTAGCGGGAGTAGATACGCAGTATTTT. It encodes CASSPLAGVDTQYF.

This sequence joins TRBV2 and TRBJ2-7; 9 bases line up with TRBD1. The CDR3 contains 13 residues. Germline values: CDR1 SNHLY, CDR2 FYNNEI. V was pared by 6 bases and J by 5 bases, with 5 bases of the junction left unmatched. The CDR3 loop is CASSAWTGDEQYF. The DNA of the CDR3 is TGTGCCAGCAGCGCGTGGACAGGGGACGAGCAGTACTTC.

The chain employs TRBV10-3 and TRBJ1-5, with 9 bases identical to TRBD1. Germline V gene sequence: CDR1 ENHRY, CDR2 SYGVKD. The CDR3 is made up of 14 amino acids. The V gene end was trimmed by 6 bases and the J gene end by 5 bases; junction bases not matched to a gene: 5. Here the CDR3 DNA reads TGTGCCATCAGCGCGGGACAGGGTGATCAGCCCCAGCATTTT. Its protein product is CAISAGQGDQPQHF.

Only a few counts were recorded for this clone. The CDR3 nucleotides read TGTGCCAGCAGATCTCCTAGCGGCCTTGGCAACGAGCAGTACTTC. Translated: CASRSPSGLGNEQYF. The chain carries TRBV2 and TRBJ2-7; TRBD2 agrees at 7 bases. The CDR3 covers 15 residues. With 6 bases clipped from V and 5 bases from J, the junction kept 13 bases outside the gene matches. The germline CDR1 and CDR2 sequences are SNHLY and FYNNEI.

The CDR3 spells CASSQSGSAGTDTQYF. As DNA, the CDR3 is TGCGCCAGCAGCCAGTCAGGGTCTGCGGGCACAGATACGCAGTATTTT. The chain is built from TRBV4-1 and TRBJ2-3; D might be TRBD1 (5 bases). This CDR3 has 16 residues. V was shortened by 3 bases and J by 1 base, with 14 bases between the two germline ends. CDR1 and CDR2 from the germline V gene are MGHRA and YSYEKL.

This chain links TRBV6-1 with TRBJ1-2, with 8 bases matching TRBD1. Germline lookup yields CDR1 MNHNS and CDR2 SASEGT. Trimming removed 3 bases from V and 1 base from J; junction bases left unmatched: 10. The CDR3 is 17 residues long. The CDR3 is CASSEGWTGNLNYGYTF. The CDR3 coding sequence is TGTGCCAGCAGTGAGGGGTGGACAGGGAACCTTAACTATGGCTACACCTTC.

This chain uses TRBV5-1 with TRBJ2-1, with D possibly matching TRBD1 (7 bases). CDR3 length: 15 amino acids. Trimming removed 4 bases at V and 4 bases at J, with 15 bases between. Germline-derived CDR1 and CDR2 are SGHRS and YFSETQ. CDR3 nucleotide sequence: TGCGCCAGCAGCGGCGGGGACAGTGGGTACAATGAGCAGTTCTTC. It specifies CASSGGDSGYNEQFF.